This passage covers 5 T cell receptor beta chains from one sample sequenced in a study of spatial heterogeneity in lung cancer. Their antigen targets remain unknown. MiXCR, applied by TCRdb to the 5' RACE reads, yields one record per CDR3 protein. The table has approximately 9,500 distinct CDR3 sequences, roughly 4.5% seen once. Specified time point: sample taken at primary tumor resection. General study points: How many expanded intratumoral alpha and beta TCRs were present tracked the tumor mutation count, which was a count of nonsynonymous mutations.

Sequencing used lung tumor tissue, obtained at surgery. These receptors were taken from a female donor with early-stage non-small cell lung cancer.

This clonotype rates as medium-sized. The gene calls are TRBV28 and TRBJ2-5, with D possibly TRBD1 on 6 matching bases. This CDR3 has 14 residues. V lost 5 bases and J lost 7, with 17 bases in between. Per germline, CDR1 MDHEN and CDR2 SYDVKM. The CDR3 region is CASSPRQESGTQYF. CDR3 sequence (DNA): TGTGCCAGCAGTCCCCGACAGGAATCAGGGACCCAGTACTTC. The entire variable domain, with the rest obtained from reference TRBV28 and TRBJ2-5, is as follows: DVKVTQSSRYLVKRTGEKVFLECVQDMDHENMFWYRQDPGLGLRLIYFSYDVKMKEKGDIPEGYSVSREKKERFSLILESASTNQTSMYLCASSPRQESGTQYFGPGTRLLVL.

This clonotype is classed as medium-sized. The chain uses TRBV25-1 and TRBJ2-6; the D is unclear. This CDR3 comprises 14 residues. The germline gives CDR1 MGHDK, CDR2 SYGVNS. Trimming took off 7 bases at V and 2 bases at J, with 9 bases between the two ends. The CDR3 is CASTGPAGANVLTF. The CDR3 coding sequence is TGTGCCAGCACCGGGCCGGCTGGGGCCAACGTCCTGACTTTC.

This clonotype was observed many times. This chain links TRBV7-2 with TRBJ2-2, with D maybe TRBD2 (6 bases). Trimming removed 2 bases at V and 7 bases at J, with 17 bases between. The CDR3 sequence is 16 residues long. In germline, CDR1 is SGHTA, CDR2 FQGNSA. Here the CDR3 reads CASSLYAGTLGGELFF. The DNA for the CDR3 is TGTGCCAGCAGCTTATATGCGGGAACCCTAGGCGGGGAGCTGTTTTTT.

This clonotype was detected many times. The J gene is TRBJ1-1, the V gene TRBV5-1; the D is unclear. Trimming took 2 bases from V and 2 from J, leaving 10 bases between them. The CDR3 is made up of 14 amino acids. CDR1 is SGHRS, CDR2 YFSETQ, per germline. The CDR3 nucleotides are TGCGCCAGCAGCTTCGCCACCGGAAACACTGAAGCTTTCTTT. Translated, it gives CASSFATGNTEAFF.

This clonotype has a count of ten or more. The chain employs TRBV5-1 and TRBJ2-2, with 8 bases identical to TRBD1. J was trimmed by 5 bases and V by 2 bases; bases with no gene match: 5. Germline CDR1 SGHRS, CDR2 YFSETQ. CDR3 length equals 15 residues. DNA of the CDR3: TGCGCCAGCAGCTTTGGAGGACAGGGAACCGGGGAGCTGTTTTTT. It yields the protein CASSFGGQGTGELFF.